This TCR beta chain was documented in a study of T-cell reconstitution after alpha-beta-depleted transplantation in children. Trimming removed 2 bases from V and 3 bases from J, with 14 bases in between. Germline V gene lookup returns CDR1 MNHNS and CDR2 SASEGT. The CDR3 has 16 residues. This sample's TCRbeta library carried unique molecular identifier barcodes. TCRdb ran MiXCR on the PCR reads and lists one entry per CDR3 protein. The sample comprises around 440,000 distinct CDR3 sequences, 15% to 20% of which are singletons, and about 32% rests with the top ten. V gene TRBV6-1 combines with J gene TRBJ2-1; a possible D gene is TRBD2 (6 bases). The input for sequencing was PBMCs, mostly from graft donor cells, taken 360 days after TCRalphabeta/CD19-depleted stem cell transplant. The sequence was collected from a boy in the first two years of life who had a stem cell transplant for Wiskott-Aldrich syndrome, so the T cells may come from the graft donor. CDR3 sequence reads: CASSEFRRGYYNEQFF. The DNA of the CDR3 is TGTGCCAGCAGTGAATTCCGGAGGGGCTACTACAATGAGCAGTTCTTC.